This TCR beta chain was retrieved from a study of blood T cell repertoires in COVID-19. Study-wide background: Whether acute or convalescent, the COVID-19 samples came from the United States, Italy and Spain.

The table came from immunoSEQ multiplex PCR; TCRdb's copy has only in-frame clones and leaves some out. This table has hundreds of thousands of clones, just under 85% appearing once. CDR1 and CDR2 (germline): SGDLS, YYNGEE. This CDR3 contains 14 residues. V lost 4 bases, J lost 5 bases, and 10 bases lay in between. The rearrangement uses TRBV9 and TRBJ1-6, with no clear D. This sequence originates from a man aged 80 or over with acute or convalescent COVID-19. Sequences were obtained from peripheral blood. CDR3 in amino acids: CASSPRSNNSPLHF. The CDR3 DNA reads as TGTGCCAGCAGCCCCCGCAGTAATAATTCACCCCTCCACTTT.